This T cell receptor beta chain was sequenced during a study of control samples from healthy donors and cancer patients. The protocol was immunoSEQ multiplex PCR, while the TCRdb copy is restricted to in-frame clones and leaves out a portion. The sample lists some 130,000 clones, around 92% occurring once. The CDR3 runs to 14 residues. The junction had 7 bases not matched to a gene; V was cut back by 5 bases and J by 8 bases. Germline V gene data show CDR1 as MNHEY and CDR2 as SMNVEV (reference sequence). The chain links TRBV27 to TRBJ2-3; the match to TRBD1 covers 10 bases. This TCR was recovered from a woman aged 50 to 65 in good health. Sequencing was performed on blood. The CDR3, as DNA: TGTGCCAGCAGTCCAAGACAGGGGGCGGGTACGCAGTATTTT. It specifies CASSPRQGAGTQYF.